This entry features one T cell receptor beta chain sequence. The sample comes from a study of blood T cell repertoires in COVID-19. Study details: The study drew acute and convalescent COVID-19 samples from the United States, Italy and Spain.

The CDR3 has 15 residues. V was cut by 1 base and J by 4 bases, with 16 bases left in between. From germline, CDR1 is GTSNPN and CDR2 SVGIG (reference sequence). Methods used by the authors: Reference gene primer amplification gave nucleated cell count estimates. Sequencing used immunoSEQ multiplex PCR; TCRdb keeps in-frame clones, though not all of them. The V and J calls and clone size are taken from that table; D and trimming were inferred from the DNA. The table has 110,000 to 150,000 clones, 85% to 90% seen once. The chain uses TRBV30 and TRBJ1-2, with a possible D match to TRBD1 (5 bases). The sequence derives from a woman aged 55-69 years with active COVID-19. Material: peripheral blood. The CDR3 spells CAWSAGLILAYGYTF. In DNA, the CDR3 is TGTGCCTGGAGTGCGGGACTGATACTTGCCTATGGCTACACCTTC.